This is a list of T cell receptor beta chains from one sample in a study of shared clonotypes between healthy human individuals. Clones were sequenced by immunoSEQ multiplex PCR, and TCRdb holds only the in-frame ones, with some missing. The repertoire consists of 400,000 to 550,000 clones, with less than 80% occurring once and the leading ten covering approximately 12%. Input material: PBMCs. These receptors were collected from a woman aged 40 to 55 in good health. Some clones in this sample may be carry-over from other donors' samples. CDR3s include the opening cysteine and the closing phenylalanine or tryptophan. The D gene is left open where the match is weak.

D gene,V gene,CDR3 length,CDR3 protein
TRBD1,TRBV19,14,CASSVDRGGSGYTF
TRBD2,TRBV27,16,CASSPLAGVISAEQYF
-,TRBV25-1,14,CASSESGRRQPQHF
TRBD1,TRBV28,14,CASRGDSRDYEQYF
-,TRBV27,14,CASISRELDTEAFF
-,TRBV28,11,CASSLRQEQFF
-,TRBV19,14,CASRSLANYNEQFF
-,TRBV30,13,CAWGQNSNQPQHF
-,TRBV28,15,CASRKIQGGINGYTF
TRBD1,TRBV7-9,14,CASSARDSRYGYTF
TRBD1,TRBV15,14,CATSRDRDRAGYTF
TRBD2,TRBV29-1,13,CSVGLAGGAEQFF
TRBD1,TRBV9,14,CASSPGTGVEKLFF
TRBD1,TRBV7-2,16,CASSQFRTGGGNTIYF
TRBD1,TRBV7-3,18,CASSRDRGPSSGANVLTF
TRBD1,TRBV7-8,16,CASSSGTGSSLYEQYF
-,TRBV19,14,CASSTRGVRNEQFF
-,TRBV5-4,16,CASSSLTGYGTDTQYF
-,TRBV27,14,CASSLSAYSGEQFF
-,TRBV27,13,CASRGSWNTEAFF
-,TRBV10-3,11,CAISDSREQYF
-,TRBV4-2,17,CASSQDWTFNSNQPQHF
-,TRBV19,15,CASSPDLGRGEKLFF
-,TRBV27,14,CASSSSHQIDTQYF
-,TRBV7-2,11,CASTLFDIQYF
-,TRBV7-9,16,CASSLSSGQGGEKLFF
TRBD1,TRBV4-1,14,CASSLDRGREKLFF
-,TRBV2,15,CASRPSPSSYNEQFF
-,TRBV10-3,15,CAISAFGQRSNEQFF
-,TRBV6-6,15,CASSYEGARTDTQYF
-,TRBV15,15,CATSRASSKPDTQYF
-,TRBV5-1,17,CASSSNPGTSGGNEQFF
TRBD1,TRBV18,15,CASSPTGGGTDTQYF
-,TRBV25-1,14,CASSGLRGTDTQYF
-,TRBV25-1,15,CASSDLGRLTYEQYF
TRBD2,TRBV7-9,19,CASSALAGPRRRGQETQYF
TRBD1,TRBV7-2,15,CASSSLTGGRETQYF
-,TRBV5-1,14,CASTKLQGVDEQYF
-,TRBV7-9,13,CASSPDGNYEQYF
TRBD1,TRBV28,15,CASSLRKDRAYEQYF
TRBD1,TRBV5-5,14,CASSFQGAKEKLFF
-,TRBV4-2,14,CASSQDRGTYEQYF
-,TRBV6-5,14,CASSYSAVVGKLFF
TRBD1,TRBV5-1,13,CASSQDRVDEQFF
-,TRBV7-9,19,CASSRRGGLSRALNTEAFF
-,TRBV10-3,13,CAISDRVNTEAFF
TRBD1,TRBV9,13,CASSNPGGTEAFF
-,TRBV23-1,18,CASSQYPPGRGTQETQYF
-,TRBV19,18,CASSIGVKKKVTQNEQYF
TRBD2,TRBV7-3,15,CASSLRLAGFDEQFF
TRBD1,TRBV4-2,15,CASSQDRGGKVKLFF
-,TRBV7-2,11,CASSLGNEQFF
-,TRBV5-4,12,CASSFGIYEQYF
-,TRBV27,15,CASSFNTASRSGYTF
-,TRBV4-1,16,CASSRRERVNTGELFF
TRBD1,TRBV7-8,18,CASSLGTMGQMKGNTIYF
-,TRBV11-2,16,CASSYHSGPTYNEQFF
-,TRBV28,17,CASSPLGATHSYNEQFF
TRBD2,TRBV5-1,14,CASSTRTSTNEQYF
-,TRBV7-2,13,CASSLDRDVGAFF